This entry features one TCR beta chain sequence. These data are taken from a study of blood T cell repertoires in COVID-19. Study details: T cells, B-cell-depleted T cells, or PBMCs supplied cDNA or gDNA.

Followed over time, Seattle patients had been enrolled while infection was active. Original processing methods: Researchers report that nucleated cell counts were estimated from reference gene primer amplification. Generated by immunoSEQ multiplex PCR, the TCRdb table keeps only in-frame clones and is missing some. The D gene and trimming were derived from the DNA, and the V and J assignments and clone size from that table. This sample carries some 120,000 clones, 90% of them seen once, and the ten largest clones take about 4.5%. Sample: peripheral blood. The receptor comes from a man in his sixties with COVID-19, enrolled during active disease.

The CDR3 protein is CASALAGDTGELFF. The DNA for the CDR3 is TGCGCCAGCGCCCTAGCGGGAGACACCGGGGAGCTGTTTTTT. The rearrangement uses TRBV4-1 and TRBJ2-2, with 10 bases lining up with TRBD2. V lost 8 bases and J lost 3; bases outside the gene matches: 3. Germline assignment: CDR1 MGHRA and CDR2 YSYEKL. The CDR3 is 14 residues long.